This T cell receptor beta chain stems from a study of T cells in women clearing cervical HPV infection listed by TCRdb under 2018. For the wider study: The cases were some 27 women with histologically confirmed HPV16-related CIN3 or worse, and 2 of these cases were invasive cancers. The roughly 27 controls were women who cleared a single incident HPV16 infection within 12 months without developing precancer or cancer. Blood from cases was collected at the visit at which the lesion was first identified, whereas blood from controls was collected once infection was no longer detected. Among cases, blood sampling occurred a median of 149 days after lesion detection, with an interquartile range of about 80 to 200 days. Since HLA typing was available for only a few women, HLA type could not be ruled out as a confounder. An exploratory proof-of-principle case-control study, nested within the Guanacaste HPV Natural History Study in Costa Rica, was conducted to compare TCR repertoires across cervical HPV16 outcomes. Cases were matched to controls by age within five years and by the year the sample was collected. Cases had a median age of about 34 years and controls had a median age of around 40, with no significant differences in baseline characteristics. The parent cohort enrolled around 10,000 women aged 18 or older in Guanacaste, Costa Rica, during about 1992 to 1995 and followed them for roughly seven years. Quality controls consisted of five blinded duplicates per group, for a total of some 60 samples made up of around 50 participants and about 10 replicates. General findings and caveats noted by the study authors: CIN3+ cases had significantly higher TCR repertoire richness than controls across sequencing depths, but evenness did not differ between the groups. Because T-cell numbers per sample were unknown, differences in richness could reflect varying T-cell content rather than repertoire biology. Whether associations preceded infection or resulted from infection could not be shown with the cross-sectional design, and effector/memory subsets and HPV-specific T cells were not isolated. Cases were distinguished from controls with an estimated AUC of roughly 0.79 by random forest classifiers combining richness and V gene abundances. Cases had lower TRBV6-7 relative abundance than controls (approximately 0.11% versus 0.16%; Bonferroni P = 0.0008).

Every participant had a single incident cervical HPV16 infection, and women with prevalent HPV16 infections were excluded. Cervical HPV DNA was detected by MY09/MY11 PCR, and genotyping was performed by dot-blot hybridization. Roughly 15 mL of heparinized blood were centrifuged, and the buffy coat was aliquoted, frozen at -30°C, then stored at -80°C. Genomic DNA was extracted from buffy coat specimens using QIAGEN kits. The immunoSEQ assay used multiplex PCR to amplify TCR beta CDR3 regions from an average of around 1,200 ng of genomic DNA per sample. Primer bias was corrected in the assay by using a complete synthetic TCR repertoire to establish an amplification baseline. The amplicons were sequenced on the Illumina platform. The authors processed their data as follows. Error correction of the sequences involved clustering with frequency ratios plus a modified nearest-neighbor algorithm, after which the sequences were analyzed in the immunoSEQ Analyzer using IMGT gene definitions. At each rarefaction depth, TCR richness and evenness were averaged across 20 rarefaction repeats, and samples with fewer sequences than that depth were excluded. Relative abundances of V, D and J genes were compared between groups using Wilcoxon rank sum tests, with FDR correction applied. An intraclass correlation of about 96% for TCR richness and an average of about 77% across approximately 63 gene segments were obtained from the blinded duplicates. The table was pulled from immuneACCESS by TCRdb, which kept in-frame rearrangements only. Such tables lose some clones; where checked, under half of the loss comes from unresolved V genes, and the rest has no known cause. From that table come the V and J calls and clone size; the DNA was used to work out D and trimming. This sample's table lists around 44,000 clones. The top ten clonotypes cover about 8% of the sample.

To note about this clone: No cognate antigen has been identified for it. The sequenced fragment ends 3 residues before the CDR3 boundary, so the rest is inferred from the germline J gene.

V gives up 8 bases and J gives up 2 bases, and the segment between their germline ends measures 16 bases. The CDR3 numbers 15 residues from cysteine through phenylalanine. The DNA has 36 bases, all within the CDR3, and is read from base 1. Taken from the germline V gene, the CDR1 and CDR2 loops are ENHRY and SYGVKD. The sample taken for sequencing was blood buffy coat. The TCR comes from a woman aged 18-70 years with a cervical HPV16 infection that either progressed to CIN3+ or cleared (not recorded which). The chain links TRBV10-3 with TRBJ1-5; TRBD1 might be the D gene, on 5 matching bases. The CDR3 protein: CAIQEGQGGNQPQHF. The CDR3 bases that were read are TGTGCCATCCAAGAGGGCCAGGGTGGCAATCAGCCC.